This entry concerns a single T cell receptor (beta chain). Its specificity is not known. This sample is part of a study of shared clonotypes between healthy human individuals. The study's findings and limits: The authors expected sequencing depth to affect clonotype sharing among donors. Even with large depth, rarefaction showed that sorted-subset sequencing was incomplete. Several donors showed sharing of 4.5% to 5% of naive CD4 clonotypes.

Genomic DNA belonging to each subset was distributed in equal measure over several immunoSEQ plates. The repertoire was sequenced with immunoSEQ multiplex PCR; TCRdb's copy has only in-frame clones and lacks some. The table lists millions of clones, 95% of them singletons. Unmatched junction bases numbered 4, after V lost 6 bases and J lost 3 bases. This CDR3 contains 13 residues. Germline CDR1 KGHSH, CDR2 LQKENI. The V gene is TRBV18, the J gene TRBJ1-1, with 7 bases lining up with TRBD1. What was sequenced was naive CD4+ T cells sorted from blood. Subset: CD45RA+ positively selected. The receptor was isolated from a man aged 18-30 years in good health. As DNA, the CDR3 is TGTGCCAGCTCGAGACAGGGATACACTGAAGCTTTCTTT. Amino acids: CASSRQGYTEAFF.